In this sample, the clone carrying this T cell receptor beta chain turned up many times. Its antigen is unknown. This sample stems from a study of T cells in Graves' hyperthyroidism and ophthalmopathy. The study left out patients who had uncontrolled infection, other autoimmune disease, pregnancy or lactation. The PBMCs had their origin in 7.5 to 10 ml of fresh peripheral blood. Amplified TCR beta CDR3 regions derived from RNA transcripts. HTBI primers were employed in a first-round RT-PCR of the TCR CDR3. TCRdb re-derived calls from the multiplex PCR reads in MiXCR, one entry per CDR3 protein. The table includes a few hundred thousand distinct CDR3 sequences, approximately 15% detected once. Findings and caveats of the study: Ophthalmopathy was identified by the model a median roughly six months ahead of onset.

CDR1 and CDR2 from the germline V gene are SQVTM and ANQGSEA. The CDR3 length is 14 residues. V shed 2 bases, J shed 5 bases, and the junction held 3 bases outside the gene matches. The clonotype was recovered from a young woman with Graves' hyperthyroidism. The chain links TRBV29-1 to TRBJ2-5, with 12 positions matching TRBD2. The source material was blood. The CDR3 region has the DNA TGCAGCGTTGAACCTAGCGGGAGGGCGGAGACCCAGTACTTC. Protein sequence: CSVEPSGRAETQYF.